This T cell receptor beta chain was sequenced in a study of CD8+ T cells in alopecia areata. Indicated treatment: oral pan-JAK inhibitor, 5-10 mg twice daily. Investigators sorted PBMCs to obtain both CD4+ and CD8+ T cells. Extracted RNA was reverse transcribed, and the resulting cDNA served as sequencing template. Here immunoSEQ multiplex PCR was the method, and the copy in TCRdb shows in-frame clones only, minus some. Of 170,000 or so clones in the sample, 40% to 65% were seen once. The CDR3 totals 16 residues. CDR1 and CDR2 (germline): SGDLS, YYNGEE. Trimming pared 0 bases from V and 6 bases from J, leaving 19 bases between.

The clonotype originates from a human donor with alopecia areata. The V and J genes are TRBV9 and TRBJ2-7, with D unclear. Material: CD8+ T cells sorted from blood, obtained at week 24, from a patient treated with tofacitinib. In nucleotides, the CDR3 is TGTGCCAGCAGCGTAGTAGAAGGGATGGGATTTAGCGAGCAGTACTTC. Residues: CASSVVEGMGFSEQYF.